The T cell receptor (beta chain) described here comes from a study of cytomegalovirus exposure and HLA in healthy donors. The PCR contained 60 Vbeta and 13 Jbeta primers. Profiled with immunoSEQ multiplex PCR; TCRdb holds only in-frame clones, not every one. Of 100,000 to 150,000 clones detected, 87% appear once; the ten largest clones hold less than 5.5%. There are 12 residues in the CDR3. The germline CDR1 and CDR2 sequences are MDHEN and SYDVKM. Trimming stripped 5 bases from V and 10 bases from J, with 15 bases between. The chain has TRBV28 and TRBJ2-7; D is perhaps TRBD2 (6 bases). Sequenced: PBMCs. This receptor was obtained from a woman between 25 and 40 years old in good health and CMV-seronegative. The CDR3: CASSPRGGVQYF. The CDR3 DNA reads TGTGCCAGCAGTCCCCGGGGAGGCGTTCAGTACTTC.